These 28 T cell receptor beta chains came from one sample sequenced in a study of PD-L1 blockade in urothelial cancer. Time point denoted: pretreatment peripheral blood. The method was immunoSEQ multiplex PCR; TCRdb's version includes in-frame clones alone and lacks a portion of them. Counted here are about 55,000 clones, roughly 75% occurring once; the ten biggest clones make up less than 5%. The sample consisted of PBMCs, taken around atezolizumab (anti-PD-L1) treatment. The receptors were sampled from a man between 65 and 79 years old with urothelial cancer.

There are a few counts of this clone. V gene TRBV7-3 combines with J gene TRBJ2-1, with 9 nucleotides matching TRBD2. Germline CDR1 and CDR2: SGHTA and FQGTGA. V lost 2 bases to trimming and J lost 15 bases; unmatched junction nucleotides: 5. The CDR3 totals 12 residues. DNA of the CDR3: TGTGCCAGCAGCTTAGACGCGGGGGGGTTGTTCTTC. It translates to CASSLDAGGLFF.

The V gene is TRBV5-1, the J gene TRBJ2-3; 7 positions match TRBD1. The length of the CDR3 is 16 residues. Germline CDR1 reads SGHRS; CDR2 reads YFSETQ. V trimming: 3 bases; J trimming: 4 bases; junction bases outside the gene matches: 11. CDR3 sequence: CASSSTGIGVADTQYF. The CDR3 DNA sequence: TGCGCCAGCAGCTCGACAGGGATAGGGGTAGCAGATACGCAGTATTTT. Filled out from reference TRBV5-1 and TRBJ2-3, the complete variable domain reads KAGVTQTPRYLIKTRGQQVTLSCSPISGHRSVSWYQQTPGQGLQFLFEYFSETQRNKGNFPGRFSGRQFSNSRSEMNVSTLELGDSALYLCASSSTGIGVADTQYFGPGTRLTVL.

This clone was seen only once. V is TRBV28 and J is TRBJ2-2; D remains unclear. V was shortened by 6 bases and J by 0 bases, with 5 bases between the two germline ends. The CDR3 extends over 13 amino acids. Germline CDR1 and CDR2: MDHEN and SYDVKM. For the CDR3, the DNA is TGTGCCAGCAGAGACACGAACACCGGGGAGCTGTTTTTT. Amino acid sequence: CASRDTNTGELFF. Drawing the rest from reference TRBV28 and TRBJ2-2, the complete variable domain is DVKVTQSSRYLVKRTGEKVFLECVQDMDHENMFWYRQDPGLGLRLIYFSYDVKMKEKGDIPEGYSVSREKKERFSLILESASTNQTSMYLCASRDTNTGELFFGEGSRLTVL.

This clone was observed a single time. This chain links TRBV11-3 with TRBJ1-3; 7 positions agree with TRBD1. V dropped 5 bases and J dropped 7; count of bases not matched to a gene: 23. The CDR3 sequence is 19 residues long. CDR1 and CDR2 (germline): SGHNT, YENEEA. The CDR3 coding sequence is TGTGCCAGCAGCCCGCAGGAGGGGCCGACAGGGCCTCGGAGGAACACCATATATTTT. Translated: CASSPQEGPTGPRRNTIYF.

The chain joins TRBV5-4 to TRBJ1-1; 9 nucleotides match TRBD1. From germline, CDR1 is SGHNT and CDR2 YYREEE (reference sequence). The CDR3 has 16 residues. Trimming cost V 3 bases and J 7 bases; bases outside gene matches: 13. The DNA of the CDR3 is TGTGCCAGCAGCTATCCCATGGGACAGGGTGTTGGTGAAGCTTTCTTT. Translating it yields CASSYPMGQGVGEAFF.

The rearrangement joins TRBV18 to TRBJ2-3; 9 bases match TRBD1. The ends lost 6 bases at V and 2 bases at J; junction bases unmatched: 6. Germline assignment: CDR1 KGHSH and CDR2 LQKENI. The CDR3 is 15 amino acids. The CDR3 DNA reads as TGTGCCAGCTCGACCGGGACAGGGTTCACAGATACGCAGTATTTT. Its translation: CASSTGTGFTDTQYF.

This clone was seen only a few times. The CDR3 bases are TGTGCCTGGGGGAGGCTAGCGCCGAGCTCCTACAATGAGCAGTTCTTC. Translating it yields CAWGRLAPSSYNEQFF. The chain recombines TRBV30 with TRBJ2-1, with D perhaps TRBD2 (6 bases). Germline assignment: CDR1 GTSNPN and CDR2 SVGIG (reference sequence). CDR3 length: 16 residues. Trimming cost V 5 bases and J 0 bases, with 17 bases left between them.

The rearrangement uses TRBV11-2 and TRBJ2-3, with D possibly being TRBD2 (5 bases). Trimming pared 5 bases from V and 2 bases from J, leaving 5 bases between. CDR1 and CDR2 from the germline V gene are SGHAT and FQNNGV. This CDR3 has 12 amino acids. In nucleotides, the CDR3 is TGTGCCAGCAGCCGGGACACAGATACGCAGTATTTT. Its protein product is CASSRDTDTQYF. Together with reference TRBV11-2 and TRBJ2-3, the CDR3 gives the full variable domain: EAGVAQSPRYKIIEKRQSVAFWCNPISGHATLYWYQQILGQGPKLLIQFQNNGVVDDSQLPKDRFSAERLKGVDSTLKIQPAKLEDSAVYLCASSRDTDTQYFGPGTRLTVL.

This chain links TRBV5-1 with TRBJ2-7, with 12 positions matching TRBD1. The CDR3 covers 16 residues. The ends lost 4 bases at V and 5 bases at J; junction bases unmatched: 10. The V gene's germline CDR1 is SGHRS and CDR2 YFSETQ. The CDR3 here is CASSVGTGGVIHEQYF. CDR3 nucleotides: TGCGCCAGCAGCGTCGGGACAGGGGGCGTAATCCACGAGCAGTACTTC.

This chain joins TRBV7-3 and TRBJ2-7, with TRBD2 matching 7 bases. V shed 2 bases and J 1 base; nucleotides not matched to a gene: 5. The germline V gene encodes CDR1 SGHTA and CDR2 FQGTGA. The CDR3 contains 15 residues. CDR3 region: CASSLEGTKSYEQYF. CDR3 nucleotides: TGTGCCAGCAGCTTAGAAGGGACTAAATCCTACGAGCAGTACTTC. The full variable domain, its missing parts supplied by reference TRBV7-3 and TRBJ2-7, is GAGVSQTPSNKVTEKGKYVELRCDPISGHTALYWYRQSLGQGPEFLIYFQGTGAADDSGLPNDRFFAVRPEGSVSTLKIQRTERGDSAVYLCASSLEGTKSYEQYFGPGTRLTVT.

This clone was seen repeatedly, ten times or more. The chain links TRBV7-9 to TRBJ2-1, with 13 bases aligning to TRBD2. J gave up 2 bases and V 6 bases, and 1 base lay outside the gene matches. Germline V gene lookup returns CDR1 SEHNR and CDR2 FQNEAQ (reference sequence). The CDR3 runs to 15 residues. CDR3 protein: CASRGTSGAYNEQFF. DNA for the CDR3: TGTGCCAGCAGGGGGACTAGCGGGGCCTACAATGAGCAGTTCTTC.

This chain uses TRBV14 with TRBJ1-2; 7 positions match TRBD1. The V gene's germline CDR1 is SGHDN and CDR2 FVKESK. Unmatched junction bases numbered 1, after V lost 4 bases and J lost 2 bases. The CDR3 is 13 residues long. CDR3 sequence: CASSPTGNYGYTF. CDR3 DNA sequence: TGTGCCAGCAGCCCGACAGGGAACTATGGCTACACCTTC.

The genes are TRBV7-2 and TRBJ2-7; 9 bases map to TRBD2. Germline assignment: CDR1 SGHTA and CDR2 FQGNSA. CDR3 length: 16 residues. The junction had 17 bases not matched to a gene; V was cut back by 5 bases and J by 9 bases. The CDR3 reads CASSPITGVAGERQYF. The CDR3 bases are TGTGCCAGCAGCCCAATTACTGGGGTAGCGGGGGAGCGGCAGTACTTC. The full variable domain, in which reference TRBV7-2 and TRBJ2-7 provide the parts outside the CDR3, is GAGVSQSPSNKVTEKGKDVELRCDPISGHTALYWYRQSLGQGLEFLIYFQGNSAPDKSGLPSDRFSAERTGGSVSTLTIQRTQQEDSAVYLCASSPITGVAGERQYFGPGTRLTVT.

The chain recombines TRBV4-3 with TRBJ1-2; D is unresolved. V lost 1 base and J lost 0, with 9 bases in between. The germline gives CDR1 LGHNA, CDR2 YSLEER. The CDR3 contains 15 residues. CDR3 protein: CASSQGAKSNYGYTF. The DNA of the CDR3 is TGCGCCAGCAGCCAAGGGGCCAAATCTAACTATGGCTACACCTTC.

The chain combines TRBV19 with TRBJ2-3; a possible D gene is TRBD2 (6 bases). The germline gives CDR1 LNHDA, CDR2 SQIVND (reference sequence). This CDR3 has 16 residues. Trimming left V 6 bases short and J 0 bases short, with 16 bases between. CDR3 residues: CASSRDFQPSTDTQYF. CDR3 coding DNA: TGTGCCAGTAGCCGGGACTTCCAACCTAGCACAGATACGCAGTATTTT. Full variable domain (remainder filled in from reference TRBV19 and TRBJ2-3): DGGITQSPKYLFRKEGQNVTLSCEQNLNHDAMYWYRQDPGQGLRLIYYSQIVNDFQKGDIAEGYSVSREKKESFPLTVTSAQKNPTAFYLCASSRDFQPSTDTQYFGPGTRLTVL.

The chain employs TRBV13 and TRBJ2-5; possibly TRBD1 for D (6 bases). CDR3 size: 13 residues. Germline CDR1 and CDR2: PRHDT and FYEKMQ (reference sequence). Trimming shortened V by 5 bases and J by 6 bases, and 13 bases separated the two germline ends. The CDR3 sequence is CASSRGRGKTQYF. DNA for the CDR3: TGTGCCAGCAGCCGTGGCAGGGGTAAGACCCAGTACTTC.

The genes are TRBV10-3 and TRBJ1-1, with a weak D call TRBD1 (6 bases). There are 12 residues in the CDR3. CDR1 is ENHRY, CDR2 SYGVKD, per germline. V dropped 2 bases and J dropped 11 bases, with 12 bases sitting between them. The CDR3 reads CAISELTGNAFF. The CDR3 nucleotides are TGTGCCATCAGTGAGCTCACAGGGAACGCTTTCTTT.

The chain carries TRBV4-1 and TRBJ1-4, with D perhaps TRBD1 (6 bases). CDR1 is MGHRA, CDR2 YSYEKL, per germline. The CDR3 loop spans 15 amino acids. Between the trimmed V and J ends, which lost 5 bases and 4 bases, there was a span of 14 bases. The CDR3 is CASSATGTFNEKLFF. DNA of the CDR3: TGCGCCAGCAGCGCAACCGGGACATTTAATGAAAAACTGTTTTTT.

V and J are TRBV6-5 and TRBJ1-2, with D hard to call. Germline values: CDR1 MNHEY, CDR2 SVGAGI. V dropped 10 bases and J dropped 4 bases, with 13 bases sitting between them. CDR3 length: 12 amino acids. CDR3 in amino acids: CATLDNFYGYTF. The CDR3 nucleotides are TGTGCCACCCTTGACAATTTCTATGGCTACACCTTC.

The chain recombines TRBV7-8 with TRBJ2-2; 7 nucleotides line up with TRBD2. CDR3 length equals 15 residues. Germline loops: CDR1 SGHVS, CDR2 FQNEAQ. J lost 4 bases, V lost 5 bases, and 7 bases had no gene match. CDR3 nucleotide sequence: TGTGCCAGCAGCCTAGACTGGGGGGGCACCGGGGAGCTGTTTTTT. Its translation is CASSLDWGGTGELFF. The full variable domain, in which reference TRBV7-8 and TRBJ2-2 provide the parts outside the CDR3, is GAGVSQSPRYKVAKRGQDVALRCDPISGHVSLFWYQQALGQGPEFLTYFQNEAQLDKSGLPSDRFFAERPEGSVSTLKIQRTQQEDSAVYLCASSLDWGGTGELFFGEGSRLTVL.

The V call is TRBV7-9, the J call TRBJ2-7; 9 bases map to TRBD1. The trim removed 7 bases at V and 5 bases at J, leaving 9 bases unmatched. From germline, CDR1 is SEHNR and CDR2 FQNEAQ (reference sequence). This CDR3 is built from 14 residues. The CDR3 nucleotides are TGTGCCAGCACCGCACAGGGGGCATTCGACGAGCAGTACTTC. It encodes CASTAQGAFDEQYF.

V and J are TRBV19 and TRBJ1-1; perhaps TRBD1 as D (6 bases). CDR1 is LNHDA and CDR2 is SQIVND in the germline V gene (reference sequence). The CDR3 sequence is 15 residues long. With 3 bases removed from V and 1 base from J, the gap between germline ends came to 12 bases. The CDR3 spells CASSMGRGANTEAFF. The CDR3 DNA follows: TGTGCCAGTAGTATGGGTCGGGGGGCGAACACTGAAGCTTTCTTT.

The V call is TRBV7-8, the J call TRBJ2-7; 10 bases align to TRBD2. CDR3 length: 15 residues. Germline assignment: CDR1 SGHVS and CDR2 FQNEAQ. Unmatched junction bases numbered 3, after V lost 3 bases and J lost 1 base. CDR3: CASSFSGRTSYEQYF. As DNA, the CDR3 is TGTGCCAGCAGCTTTAGCGGGAGGACGTCCTACGAGCAGTACTTC.

V is TRBV6-1 and J is TRBJ1-5; D gene uncertain. Between the trimmed V and J ends, which lost 3 bases and 5 bases, there was a span of 8 bases. CDR3 length equals 13 residues. CDR1 MNHNS and CDR2 SASEGT come from the germline V gene. The CDR3 here is CASSDLLYQPQHF. CDR3 in DNA: TGTGCCAGCAGTGACCTCCTCTATCAGCCCCAGCATTTT.

The rearrangement uses TRBV2 and TRBJ1-5, with TRBD1 matching 7 bases. Looked up from germline, CDR1 is SNHLY and CDR2 is FYNNEI. Losses at the gene ends were 5 bases for V and 6 bases for J; bases not matched to a gene: 10. The CDR3 has 15 residues. The CDR3 DNA reads as TGTGCCAGCAGTCGCACAGGGGCGATCGGTCAGCCCCAGCATTTT. As protein: CASSRTGAIGQPQHF.

J is TRBJ1-5 and V is TRBV6-1; D call uncertain. The germline gives CDR1 MNHNS, CDR2 SASEGT. The CDR3 spans 15 residues. V dropped 5 bases and J dropped 6 bases, with 17 bases sitting between them. This CDR3 is CASSRGEGVGQPQHF. CDR3 bases: TGTGCCAGCAGTCGCGGGGAGGGCGTGGGTCAGCCCCAGCATTTT.

This clone was counted a few times. The V gene is TRBV5-1, the J gene TRBJ2-5; 12 bases map to TRBD1. In germline, CDR1 is SGHRS, CDR2 YFSETQ. The CDR3 has 16 residues. The V segment lost 4 bases and the J segment 0 bases; nucleotides outside the gene matches: 4. In DNA, the CDR3 is TGCGCCAGCAGCCCCGGGACAGGGGGCTACCAAGAGACCCAGTACTTC. It encodes CASSPGTGGYQETQYF.

J is TRBJ1-5 and V is TRBV18; D may be TRBD1 (6 bases). The CDR3 sequence is 14 residues long. The V and J ends lost 3 bases and 9 bases respectively, with 15 bases between them. CDR1 and CDR2 from the germline V gene are KGHSH and LQKENI. CDR3 coding DNA: TGTGCCAGCTCACCCGGGACAACATCACGGCCCCAGCATTTT. The encoded protein is CASSPGTTSRPQHF.